This entry describes one TCR beta chain. TCRdb analysed the RT-PCR reads with MiXCR anew, one entry per CDR3 protein. Altogether 70,000 or so distinct CDR3 sequences are present, less than 30% being singletons, with the ten largest covering approximately 26%. V lost 8 bases and J 4 bases, leaving 11 bases between the germline ends. This CDR3 has 12 residues. From germline, CDR1 is KGHSH and CDR2 LQKENI. This entry belongs to a study of patients and donors after allogeneic stem cell transplantation. V and J are TRBV18 and TRBJ1-2, with a weak D call TRBD1 (5 bases). The sequenced sample was blood, either unsorted or a sorted T cell fraction (not recorded which). The receptor's source is a human donor who was either an allogeneic HSCT recipient or a stem cell or donor lymphocyte infusion donor (not recorded which). It is not recorded whose cells these are; they may come from a transplant donor. CDR3 coding DNA: TGTGCCAGCACTTCGGGGCCCTATGGCTACACCTTC. The encoded protein is CASTSGPYGYTF.